This T cell receptor (beta chain) was identified in a study of CD8+ T cells in alopecia areata. Reverse transcription of extracted RNA yielded cDNA, which provided the sequencing template. Method: immunoSEQ multiplex PCR; TCRdb's copy keeps in-frame clones and lacks some. This repertoire shows more than 200,000 clones, about three fifths found once; its top ten account for 4% to 4.5%. Treatment specified: oral pan-JAK inhibitor, 5-10 mg twice daily. This receptor was obtained from a human donor with alopecia areata. The material was CD4+ T cells sorted from blood, obtained at week 4, from a patient treated with tofacitinib.

The CDR3 sequence is CASSLAGGLGETQYF. The CDR3 DNA follows: TGTGCCAGCAGCTTGGCCGGCGGGTTGGGTGAGACCCAGTACTTC. The chain has TRBV5-6 and TRBJ2-5; D is perhaps TRBD2 (5 bases). V was cut by 0 bases and J by 5 bases, with 14 bases left in between. Germline loops: CDR1 SGHDT, CDR2 YYEEEE. The CDR3 runs to 15 residues.